A single TCR beta chain is shown here with its context. The antigen remains undetermined. Other nucleotide sequences from this sample produce the same CDR3. The data derive from a study of T cell responses to AZD1222 COVID-19 vaccine. Study conclusions and caveats: Just 6 or 7 people given AZD1222 tested seropositive at baseline. White British people made up most donors, females outnumbered males, and clonal diversity was possibly underestimated.

TCRdb keeps only in-frame clones here, not all; method: immunoSEQ multiplex PCR. The sample consists of about 180,000 clones, 75% to 90% of them appearing once. The specimen comprised peripheral blood, sampled 28 days after the second dose of the MenACWY control vaccine. The clonotype comes from an adult who received the MenACWY meningococcal vaccine as a control.

CDR3 sequence: CSARDNYGYTF. The DNA of the CDR3 is TGCAGTGCTAGAGATAACTATGGCTACACCTTC. The J gene is TRBJ1-2, the V gene TRBV20-1; D call uncertain. The V and J ends lost 0 bases and 1 base respectively, with 0 bases between them. This CDR3 has 11 residues. Germline V gene data show CDR1 as DFQATT and CDR2 as SNEGSKA (reference sequence).